Shown below are 28 T cell receptor beta chains from a single sample sequenced in a study of shared clonotypes between healthy human individuals. Sequencing was performed with immunoSEQ multiplex PCR; in TCRdb, only in-frame clones are kept and a portion is missing. This table has approximately 2,200,000 clones, 90% to 95% appearing once. CD8 cells classed as naive were CD45RO-negative and positively selected for CCR7, excluding terminally differentiated effector memory CD45RA+ cells. Sequenced material: naive CD8+ T cells from PBMCs. The receptor source for this set is a man between 18 and 35 years old in good health. Some clones in this sample may be carry-over from other donors' samples.

J is TRBJ2-2 and V is TRBV9; weak D call: TRBD1 (6 bases). CDR1 is SGDLS, CDR2 YYNGEE, per germline. The CDR3 contains 14 residues. V was trimmed by 4 bases and J by 6 bases, leaving 13 bases between them. Here the CDR3 reads CASSLEQGSGELFF. The CDR3 DNA is TGTGCCAGCAGCCTTGAACAGGGCTCCGGGGAGCTGTTTTTT.

Turning to this clone: Other nucleotide sequences in the sample specify the same CDR3. This rearrangement joins TRBV4-1 to TRBJ1-2; D not resolved. V lost 1 base to trimming and J lost 5 bases, with 11 bases between them. Looked up from germline, CDR1 is MGHRA and CDR2 is YSYEKL. The CDR3 totals 14 residues. Here the CDR3 reads CASSQVGLGYGYTF. For the CDR3, the DNA is TGCGCCAGCAGCCAAGTTGGGTTGGGGTATGGCTACACCTTC.

The rearrangement joins TRBV27 to TRBJ2-7, with 7 bases aligning to TRBD2. With V trimmed by 1 base and J by 2 bases, 8 bases remained unmatched. The CDR3 runs to 16 residues. Germline-derived CDR1 and CDR2 are MNHEY and SMNVEV (reference sequence). The CDR3 here is CASSLYFGGKAYEQYF. The CDR3 region has the DNA TGTGCCAGCAGTTTATATTTCGGGGGGAAGGCCTACGAGCAGTACTTC.

The chain is built from TRBV7-9 and TRBJ2-1, with D possibly TRBD2 on 6 matching bases. The V end lost 4 bases, the J end lost 8 bases, and 12 bases lay between the germline ends. Germline V gene data show CDR1 as SEHNR and CDR2 as FQNEAQ (reference sequence). The CDR3 sequence is 13 residues long. CDR3 protein: CASSSLAMDEQFF. The DNA of the CDR3 is TGTGCCAGCAGCTCGCTAGCGATGGATGAGCAGTTCTTC.

This clone was seen once. The V and J genes are TRBV9 and TRBJ1-2, with 10 bases identical to TRBD1. V lost 3 bases to trimming and J lost 2 bases; unmatched junction nucleotides: 4. Germline CDR1 SGDLS, CDR2 YYNGEE. The CDR3 is 15 amino acids. The CDR3 protein is CASSARQGANYGYTF. CDR3 DNA: TGTGCCAGCAGCGCCAGACAGGGGGCCAACTATGGCTACACCTTC.

This rearrangement joins TRBV5-1 to TRBJ2-1; tentatively, D is TRBD1 (6 bases). Trimming removed 4 bases from V and 0 bases from J, with 11 bases in between. The CDR3 totals 15 residues. Germline values: CDR1 SGHRS, CDR2 YFSETQ. The CDR3 DNA follows: TGCGCCAGCAGCATCACACAGGGCTCCTACAATGAGCAGTTCTTC. It specifies CASSITQGSYNEQFF.

The V call is TRBV19, the J call TRBJ2-2; 7 positions agree with TRBD2. The junction had 9 bases not matched to a gene; V was cut back by 2 bases and J by 6 bases. The CDR3 contains 16 residues. Germline assignment: CDR1 LNHDA and CDR2 SQIVND (reference sequence). The CDR3 DNA sequence: TGTGCCAGTAGTATAAGGACTAGGCGTGTTTCCGGGGAGCTGTTTTTT. This codes for CASSIRTRRVSGELFF. The full variable domain, completed using reference TRBV19 and TRBJ2-2, is DGGITQSPKYLFRKEGQNVTLSCEQNLNHDAMYWYRQDPGQGLRLIYYSQIVNDFQKGDIAEGYSVSREKKESFPLTVTSAQKNPTAFYLCASSIRTRRVSGELFFGEGSRLTVL.

V gene TRBV29-1 combines with J gene TRBJ2-1, with 7 bases lining up with TRBD2. The trim removed 1 base at V and 3 bases at J, leaving 18 bases unmatched. CDR1 and CDR2 from the germline V gene are SQVTM and ANQGSEA. CDR3 size: 19 residues. The CDR3 loop is CSVEGGDVTGGVGYNEQFF. DNA of the CDR3: TGCAGCGTTGAAGGAGGTGACGTAACGGGAGGCGTCGGCTACAATGAGCAGTTCTTC.

This sequence joins TRBV7-9 and TRBJ2-1; 7 nucleotides line up with TRBD1. From germline, CDR1 is SEHNR and CDR2 FQNEAQ (reference sequence). CDR3 length equals 15 residues. V trimming: 5 bases; J trimming: 4 bases; junction bases outside the gene matches: 8. CDR3 protein: CASSIRDRLYNEQFF. CDR3 nucleotides: TGTGCCAGCAGCATTCGGGACAGACTATACAATGAGCAGTTCTTC.

This clone was counted once. V is TRBV30 and J is TRBJ1-4; D uncertain. The V end was cut by 1 base, the J end by 3 bases, with 12 bases between. CDR1 and CDR2 from the germline V gene are GTSNPN and SVGIG (reference sequence). The CDR3 is 15 amino acids. The CDR3 bases are TGTGCCTGGAGTGGCGGGGATCCAGCTAATGAAAAACTGTTTTTT. As protein: CAWSGGDPANEKLFF.

The J gene is TRBJ1-5, the V gene TRBV9; unclear D gene. Germline CDR1 SGDLS, CDR2 YYNGEE. The CDR3 runs 15 residues. V lost 0 bases, J lost 3 bases, and 10 bases lay in between. The CDR3 loop reads CASSVGVSDNQPQHF. In DNA form, the CDR3 reads TGTGCCAGCAGCGTAGGTGTGTCAGACAATCAGCCCCAGCATTTT.

The rearrangement uses TRBV4-2 and TRBJ1-1, with 11 bases identical to TRBD1. CDR3 size: 17 residues. The V and J ends lost 1 base and 1 base, in that order; junction bases with no gene match: 5. Per the germline V gene, CDR1 is LGHNA and CDR2 is YNFKEQ. The chain's CDR3 is CASSQGGQGGENTEAFF. The CDR3, as DNA: TGTGCCAGCAGCCAAGGGGGACAGGGGGGCGAGAACACTGAAGCTTTCTTT.

V is TRBV27 and J is TRBJ1-2; D unclear. Trimming cost V 8 bases and J 5 bases, with 15 bases left between them. CDR3 length equals 13 residues. CDR1 and CDR2 (germline): MNHEY, SMNVEV (reference sequence). CDR3 sequence: CASRLSSGYGYTF. The CDR3 DNA follows: TGTGCCAGCCGTCTTTCCTCTGGTTATGGCTACACCTTC.

The V and J genes are TRBV7-2 and TRBJ2-2; 12 positions agree with TRBD1. In germline, CDR1 is SGHTA, CDR2 FQGNSA. This CDR3 has 18 amino acids. Trimming at V came to 3 bases and at J to 6 bases, leaving 11 bases not matched to a gene. This CDR3 reads CASSFPGQGALRSGELFF. The DNA for the CDR3 is TGTGCCAGCAGCTTCCCGGGACAGGGGGCGCTGAGGTCCGGGGAGCTGTTTTTT.

The V call is TRBV7-9, the J call TRBJ2-5; no clear D gene. Germline V CDR1 and CDR2: SEHNR, FQNEAQ (reference sequence). V lost 6 bases, J lost 3 bases, and 11 bases lay in between. The CDR3 is 13 residues long. The CDR3, as DNA: TGTGCCAGCAGTAAGGGCCCTAAAGAGACCCAGTACTTC. This encodes CASSKGPKETQYF.

The chain couples TRBV9 to TRBJ1-2; D not resolved. Germline values: CDR1 SGDLS, CDR2 YYNGEE. The CDR3 is 14 amino acids. V lost 4 bases and J 6 bases, leaving 16 bases between the germline ends. CDR3 in amino acids: CASSFGRSPDGYTF. CDR3 nucleotides: TGTGCCAGCAGCTTTGGACGTTCGCCTGATGGCTACACCTTC. The variable domain in full, completed from reference TRBV9 and TRBJ1-2, reads DSGVTQTPKHLITATGQRVTLRCSPRSGDLSVYWYQQSLDQGLQFLIQYYNGEERAKGNILERFSAQQFPDLHSELNLSSLELGDSALYFCASSFGRSPDGYTFGSGTRLTVV.

For this clone: Other DNA variants within this sample encode the same CDR3. This chain connects TRBV9 to TRBJ1-3; 7 bases are shared with TRBD1. This CDR3 region has 15 residues. Germline CDR1 reads SGDLS; CDR2 reads YYNGEE. V lost 3 bases, J lost 4 bases, and 7 bases stayed unmatched. The CDR3 DNA reads TGTGCCAGCAGCGCGGGCACAGGGGCAGGAAACACCATATATTTT. Protein product: CASSAGTGAGNTIYF.

The chain has TRBV10-3 and TRBJ2-1; TRBD2 agrees at 8 bases. CDR3 length: 14 amino acids. The J segment lost 8 bases and the V segment lost 2 bases, leaving 5 bases of the junction unmatched. Germline CDR1 is ENHRY and CDR2 is SYGVKD. CDR3 nucleotides: TGTGCCATCAGTGAGCTGGCGGGGGGAGATGAGCAGTTCTTC. Translating gives CAISELAGGDEQFF.

This clone was counted a few times. The chain joins TRBV11-2 to TRBJ1-4, with D tentatively TRBD1 (5 bases). V was shortened by 3 bases and J by 14 bases, with 19 bases between the two germline ends. The CDR3 extends over 14 amino acids. Germline-derived CDR1 and CDR2 are SGHAT and FQNNGV. In DNA form, the CDR3 reads TGTGCCAGCAGCTTGGGGCCGAGGGACCAACGTCTGTTTTTT. The encoded protein is CASSLGPRDQRLFF.

In this sample, this clone turned up a few times. This chain links TRBV7-9 with TRBJ2-7; 7 bases match TRBD2. Per germline, CDR1 SEHNR and CDR2 FQNEAQ (reference sequence). The CDR3 runs 15 residues. V lost 4 bases, J lost 1 base, and 7 bases stayed unmatched. The CDR3, as DNA: TGTGCCAGCAGCTCCGGGTGGGAGGGGTCCTACGAGCAGTACTTC. This gives the protein CASSSGWEGSYEQYF.

The chain carries TRBV19 and TRBJ1-1; D unresolved. Per the germline V gene, CDR1 is LNHDA and CDR2 is SQIVND (reference sequence). The V and J ends lost 2 bases and 4 bases respectively, with 11 bases between them. The CDR3 spans 14 residues. Here the CDR3 reads CASSINKWGTEAFF. In nucleotides, the CDR3 is TGTGCCAGTAGTATAAATAAATGGGGCACTGAAGCTTTCTTT.

The chain links TRBV27 to TRBJ2-6, with D perhaps matching TRBD1 (5 bases). In germline, CDR1 is MNHEY, CDR2 SMNVEV (reference sequence). The V end was cut by 4 bases, the J end by 0 bases, with 13 bases between. The CDR3 has 17 amino acids. The CDR3 reads CASSSRTISSGANVLTF. DNA for the CDR3: TGTGCCAGCAGTTCAAGGACAATAAGCTCTGGGGCCAACGTCCTGACTTTC.

The chain recombines TRBV2 with TRBJ2-7, with TRBD2 identical over 16 bases. This CDR3 region has 17 residues. The germline V gene encodes CDR1 SNHLY and CDR2 FYNNEI. V lost 4 bases to trimming and J lost 2 bases; unmatched junction nucleotides: 5. CDR3 DNA: TGTGCCAGCAGTGGCCCCGGGACTAGCGGGAGGGCCTACGAGCAGTACTTC. Its translation: CASSGPGTSGRAYEQYF.

Notes on this clone: In the same sample, other DNA sequences code for this CDR3. The chain joins TRBV28 to TRBJ2-7; possibly TRBD1 or TRBD2 for D (5 bases each). Trimming shortened V by 6 bases and J by 2 bases, and 8 bases separated the two germline ends. Germline V gives CDR1 MDHEN, CDR2 SYDVKM. The CDR3 spans 12 residues. This CDR3 reads CASRGRAYEQYF. In DNA, the CDR3 is TGTGCCAGCAGGGGACGGGCCTACGAGCAGTACTTC.

The rearrangement uses TRBV7-9 and TRBJ2-7; TRBD1 agrees at 10 bases. After removal of 2 bases from V and 4 bases from J, the junction contained 11 bases not matched to a gene. Germline V lookup: CDR1 SEHNR, CDR2 FQNEAQ (reference sequence). This CDR3 is built from 17 residues. The CDR3 protein is CASSLLSRQGATYEQYF. As DNA, the CDR3 is TGTGCCAGCAGCTTACTCTCCCGACAGGGGGCCACTTACGAGCAGTACTTC.

The chain employs TRBV7-3 and TRBJ2-2; the D is unclear. CDR3 length: 13 amino acids. Germline V gives CDR1 SGHTA, CDR2 FQGTGA. V was shortened by 4 bases and J by 4 bases, with 7 bases between the two germline ends. This chain's CDR3 is CASSYVATGELFF. CDR3 sequence (DNA): TGTGCCAGCAGCTACGTGGCCACCGGGGAGCTGTTTTTT.

J is TRBJ2-1 and V is TRBV7-6; 9 nucleotides agree with TRBD2. The V gene end was trimmed by 2 bases and the J gene end by 0 bases; junction bases not matched to a gene: 2. The CDR3 spans 16 residues. Germline-derived CDR1 and CDR2 are SGHVS and FNYEAQ. The CDR3 loop is CASSLLAGNSYNEQFF. In nucleotides, the CDR3 is TGTGCCAGCAGCTTACTAGCGGGAAACTCCTACAATGAGCAGTTCTTC.

The chain joins TRBV28 to TRBJ2-7; 10 bases fit TRBD2. V lost 7 bases, J lost 4 bases, and 19 bases stayed unmatched. This CDR3 is 18 amino acids long. Germline V lookup: CDR1 MDHEN, CDR2 SYDVKM. The CDR3 here is CASMGLAGAFVGRYEQYF. In nucleotides, the CDR3 is TGTGCCAGCATGGGCCTAGCGGGAGCGTTTGTCGGGAGGTACGAGCAGTACTTC.